One sample yielded the 14 T cell receptor beta chains listed below, sequenced in a study of beta chain features in type 1 diabetes. Broader study findings: Among all four CD4+ subsets, Type 1 diabetes patients had TCRB CDR3s that were moderately but significantly shorter.

For these TCRs, the target antigens are not known. As every portion of the isolated RNA was reverse transcribed, the sequencing read expressed TCRB transcripts. Generated by immunoSEQ multiplex PCR, the TCRdb table keeps only in-frame clones and is missing some. The sample has around 180,000 clones, roughly 7.1% seen once. The sequencing sample was made of central memory CD4+ T cells from blood. All receptors derive from a woman in her thirties or forties with type 1 diabetes.

The V gene is TRBV27, the J gene TRBJ1-2; TRBD1 matches at 7 bases. The CDR3 loop spans 15 amino acids. The germline CDR1 and CDR2 sequences are MNHEY and SMNVEV (reference sequence). The J segment lost 2 bases and the V segment lost 2 bases, leaving 5 bases of the junction unmatched. The CDR3 loop reads CASSLKAGGNYGYTF. The CDR3 nucleotides are TGTGCCAGCAGTTTAAAGGCAGGGGGGAACTATGGCTACACCTTC.

This clone was found many times. V usage is TRBV7-6 and J usage is TRBJ2-7, with 9 positions matching TRBD2. The length of the CDR3 is 14 residues. Germline loops: CDR1 SGHVS, CDR2 FNYEAQ. V lost 5 bases to trimming and J lost 2 bases; unmatched junction nucleotides: 4. CDR3: CASSPRTSAYEQYF. The CDR3 nucleotides are TGTGCCAGCAGCCCACGGACTAGCGCCTACGAGCAGTACTTC.

The rearrangement uses TRBV5-1 and TRBJ1-1; TRBD1 agrees at 8 bases. CDR1 is SGHRS and CDR2 is YFSETQ in the germline V gene. The CDR3 extends over 16 amino acids. V was clipped by 4 bases and J by 5 bases; unmatched bases: 13. The CDR3 spells CASSTGQGRGRTEAFF. CDR3 sequence (DNA): TGCGCCAGCAGCACCGGACAGGGCAGGGGGCGGACTGAAGCTTTCTTT.

The table lists this clone with a few counts. The chain joins TRBV18 to TRBJ1-5; D unclear. The ends were cut back, 2 bases at V and 6 bases at J, with 14 bases in the middle. Germline V lookup: CDR1 KGHSH, CDR2 LQKENI. CDR3 size: 15 residues. CDR3 sequence reads: CASSPDSGSGQPQHF. The CDR3 DNA sequence: TGTGCCAGCTCACCAGACTCGGGGTCAGGTCAGCCCCAGCATTTT.

This clone was seen more than once but under ten times. The chain has TRBV30 and TRBJ2-7; D perhaps matches TRBD1 (5 bases). V gave up 2 bases and J gave up 6 bases, with 14 bases separating them. This CDR3 spans 13 amino acids. Germline loops: CDR1 GTSNPN, CDR2 SVGIG (reference sequence). DNA of the CDR3: TGTGCCTGGAGTTTCCAGACAGCCGGCGAGCAGTACTTC. Translation gives CAWSFQTAGEQYF.

This clone has more than one count but fewer than ten. The chain is built from TRBV7-2 and TRBJ1-4; 7 positions agree with TRBD1. The CDR3 loop spans 13 amino acids. The V segment lost 4 bases and the J segment 10 bases; nucleotides outside the gene matches: 6. Per germline, CDR1 SGHTA and CDR2 FQGNSA. This CDR3 is CASSSDREGKLFF. In DNA form, the CDR3 reads TGTGCCAGCAGCTCCGACAGGGAAGGAAAACTGTTTTTT.

This chain joins TRBV5-1 and TRBJ2-5; D is unresolved. The germline V and J ends were trimmed by 0 bases and 1 base, with 16 bases remaining between them. The CDR3 has 17 residues. CDR1 and CDR2 (germline): SGHRS, YFSETQ. The CDR3 nucleotides are TGCGCCAGCAGCTTGGGTTACAGCCTAAACTCCCAAGAGACCCAGTACTTC. Translated: CASSLGYSLNSQETQYF.

This sequence joins TRBV7-2 and TRBJ2-5; 10 positions agree with TRBD2. The germline V gene has CDR1 SGHTA and CDR2 FQGNSA. The J segment lost 5 bases and the V segment lost 2 bases, leaving 2 bases of the junction unmatched. The CDR3 totals 14 residues. The CDR3 loop reads CASSLLAGAETQYF. In nucleotides, the CDR3 is TGTGCCAGCAGCTTACTAGCGGGAGCGGAGACCCAGTACTTC.

This clone was counted between two and nine times. CDR3: CASSVGGSGANVLTF. The CDR3 region has the DNA TGTGCCAGCAGCGTAGGCGGGTCTGGGGCCAACGTCCTGACTTTC. V and J are TRBV9 and TRBJ2-6, with D maybe TRBD2 (5 bases). CDR1 is SGDLS, CDR2 YYNGEE, per germline. V dropped 0 bases and J dropped 1 base, with 5 bases sitting between them. CDR3 length: 15 residues.

V usage is TRBV27 and J usage is TRBJ2-5; D possibly corresponds to TRBD1 (5 bases). Germline assignment: CDR1 MNHEY and CDR2 SMNVEV (reference sequence). The CDR3 totals 14 residues. V dropped 6 bases and J dropped 5 bases, with 16 bases sitting between them. CDR3 sequence (DNA): TGTGCCAGCAGACCTGCCCAGGGAAGGGAGACCCAGTACTTC. Protein: CASRPAQGRETQYF.

This clone was seen a handful of times. This rearrangement joins TRBV7-3 to TRBJ2-1, with 14 positions matching TRBD2. The V and J ends lost 5 bases and 8 bases, in that order; junction bases with no gene match: 5. CDR3 size: 15 residues. CDR1 is SGHTA and CDR2 is FQGTGA in the germline V gene. Here the CDR3 reads CASSRGLAGVDEQFF. CDR3 DNA: TGTGCCAGCAGCAGGGGACTAGCGGGGGTGGATGAGCAGTTCTTC.

This clone appeared a few times. J is TRBJ2-5 and V is TRBV5-1, with 7 positions matching TRBD1. J lost 4 bases, V lost 4 bases, and 7 bases had no gene match. Germline CDR1 is SGHRS and CDR2 is YFSETQ. This CDR3 comprises 14 residues. The CDR3 sequence is CASSLDRVGETQYF. Here the CDR3 DNA reads TGCGCCAGCAGCCTCGACAGGGTTGGAGAGACCCAGTACTTC.

V and J are TRBV5-1 and TRBJ2-1, with D unresolved. CDR3 length equals 15 residues. In germline, CDR1 is SGHRS, CDR2 YFSETQ. With 0 bases removed from V and 7 bases from J, the gap between germline ends came to 14 bases. This CDR3 reads CASSLVEPSSNEQFF. CDR3 in DNA: TGCGCCAGCAGCTTGGTAGAGCCCTCATCGAATGAGCAGTTCTTC.

This clone was seen a single time. The chain links TRBV20-1 to TRBJ2-7, with 7 bases aligning to TRBD2. Unmatched junction bases numbered 1, after V lost 3 bases and J lost 5 bases. This CDR3 has 11 residues. Looked up from germline, CDR1 is DFQATT and CDR2 is SNEGSKA (reference sequence). CDR3 residues: CSASLADEQYF. CDR3 nucleotide sequence: TGCAGTGCTAGCCTAGCGGACGAGCAGTACTTC.